This entry is about one T cell receptor beta chain. Its antigen is undetermined. In the original analysis: As immunoSEQ supplied junction-only sequences (without quality scores), filtering differed. The repertoire was sequenced with immunoSEQ multiplex PCR; TCRdb's copy has only in-frame clones and lacks some. V and J calls and clone size are copied from that table; D and trimming were computed from the DNA. Of 490,000 or so clones in the sample, around 78% were seen once. Germline V gives CDR1 SGHRS, CDR2 YFSETQ. J lost 7 bases, V lost 0 bases, and 9 bases had no gene match. The length of the CDR3 is 15 residues. These data are taken from a study of shared clonotypes between healthy human individuals. Overall study: Aged 18 to 49, the donors were a couple of women and a few men. Study results and limitations: Represented diversity (both genetic and exposure-history) was limited by the small number of donors.

Every one of the donors was a Caucasian adult that lived in Nashville, Tennessee. The chain combines TRBV5-1 with TRBJ2-7; 8 bases agree with TRBD1. The source of this sequence is a woman in her thirties or forties in good health. Some clones in this sample may be carry-over from other donors' samples. Sequences were obtained from PBMCs. The CDR3 here is CASSLGQGPLGEQYF. CDR3 DNA: TGCGCCAGCAGCTTGGGACAGGGGCCCCTGGGGGAGCAGTACTTC.